The rows below give T cell receptor beta chains drawn from one sample of a study of neurological immune-mediated disorders. In TCRdb, the 5' RACE reads were re-called with MiXCR into one record per CDR3 protein. The table includes some 30,000 distinct CDR3 sequences, approximately 5.4% detected once. Material for sequencing was CD4+ T cells from blood. The receptors come from a woman aged 45-59 years in good health. Each CDR3 is given with its conserved first and last residue. D genes are given only for firm matches. Clone sizes are given selectively: once, few, many, or a class where the clone is expanded.

cdr3_nt,cdr3_aa,j_call,clone_size,d_call,v_call
TGTGCCAGCAGCCTCGGGGTCTCTTACGAGCAGTACTTC,CASSLGVSYEQYF,TRBJ2-7,many,.,TRBV7-3
TGCGCCAGCAGCTTGGCTCTACAAACCGGGGAGCTGTTTTTT,CASSLALQTGELFF,TRBJ2-2,many,.,TRBV5-1
TGTGCCAGCAGCCCGTCGGGGGATCCAGGCTCACCCCTCCACTTT,CASSPSGDPGSPLHF,TRBJ1-6,many,.,TRBV7-2
TGTGCCAGCAGCATCGGGGCCGACAGCAACATTCAGTACTTC,CASSIGADSNIQYF,TRBJ2-4,many,.,TRBV7-9
TGCGCCAGCAGAACCCAGGGACGGTCGGAGGGGTACACCTTC,CASRTQGRSEGYTF,TRBJ1-2,few,.,TRBV5-1
TGTGCCAGCAGCTTAGGCAGGGCTGGCGAGCAGTACTTC,CASSLGRAGEQYF,TRBJ2-7,many,.,TRBV11-2
TGCGCCAGCAGTCCTTTAAGGGGCACCGGGGAGCTGTTTTTT,CASSPLRGTGELFF,TRBJ2-2,many,.,TRBV5-1
TGTGCCAGCAGCCCGGGCTCCTACAATGAGCAGTTCTTC,CASSPGSYNEQFF,TRBJ2-1,many,.,TRBV6-2/TRBV6-3
TGTGCCAGCAGCCCCCACGGGGGGGGCTCCTACGAGCAGTACTTC,CASSPHGGGSYEQYF,TRBJ2-7,many,TRBD2,TRBV4-2
TGCGCCAGCAGCAAGGACCTCAAGAGGACAGATACGCAGTATTTT,CASSKDLKRTDTQYF,TRBJ2-3,many,.,TRBV5-1
TGCGCCAGCAGCGCGGCGGGCGGGAGGAACTACGAGCAGTACTTC,CASSAAGGRNYEQYF,TRBJ2-7,many,TRBD2,TRBV5-1
TGCGCCAGCAGCTTGTGGGGTACTGGGGATGAGCAGTTCTTC,CASSLWGTGDEQFF,TRBJ2-1,many,.,TRBV5-1
TGTGCCAGCAGTTCCTGGACTAGCGGGAGGGCCCTCAATGAGCAGTTCTTC,CASSSWTSGRALNEQFF,TRBJ2-1,many,TRBD2,TRBV6-2/TRBV6-3
TGCAGTGCCCCACACGGTTCTGGGAATTCACCCCTCCACTTT,CSAPHGSGNSPLHF,TRBJ1-6,many,.,TRBV20-1
TGCAGCGTCAGGACAGGGGGTACTGAAGCTTTCTTT,CSVRTGGTEAFF,TRBJ1-1,many,TRBD1,TRBV29-1
TGTGCCAGTAGTATAGATCAAGGGGATACGCAGTATTTT,CASSIDQGDTQYF,TRBJ2-3,.,.,TRBV19
TGTGCCAGTAGTCCGATACGCAGGGGACAGAGGGGGAATTCACCCCTCCACTTT,CASSPIRRGQRGNSPLHF,TRBJ1-6,many,TRBD1,TRBV19
TGTGCCAGCAGTGGCACAGGGGGCGCGAACACCGGGGAGCTGTTTTTT,CASSGTGGANTGELFF,TRBJ2-2,many,TRBD1,TRBV2
TGTGCCAGCAGCTTAGACGGGAACTCCTACAATGAGCAGTTCTTC,CASSLDGNSYNEQFF,TRBJ2-1,many,.,TRBV7-8
TGTGCCACCACAATACAGGACGAGCAGTACTTC,CATTIQDEQYF,TRBJ2-7,few,.,TRBV19
TGTGCCAGCAGTTTGGCCGGGAACCATCAGCCCCAGCATTTT,CASSLAGNHQPQHF,TRBJ1-5,many,.,TRBV28
TGTGCCAGCTCACTTGACGGGGCGGAGACCCAGTACTTC,CASSLDGAETQYF,TRBJ2-5,many,.,TRBV18
TGTGCCAGCAGCGTAGATTCAGGGCTCATTCAGTACTTC,CASSVDSGLIQYF,TRBJ2-4,many,.,TRBV9
TGCAGTGCTAGAGATGAGGAGGCAGGGCCTATCTCCTACGAGCAGTACTTC,CSARDEEAGPISYEQYF,TRBJ2-7,many,.,TRBV20-1